These 13 T cell receptor beta chains came from one sample sequenced in a study of shared clonotypes between healthy human individuals. Sequencing used immunoSEQ multiplex PCR; TCRdb keeps in-frame clones, though not all of them. The repertoire consists of roughly 2.1 million clones, with about 92% occurring once and the leading ten covering about 1.5%. The naive CD8 subset, CD45RO-negative cells positively selected for CCR7, excluded terminally differentiated effector memory CD45RA+ cells. Sequencing was carried out using naive CD8+ T cells from PBMCs. Receptor source: a man aged 18 to 35 in good health. Some clones in this sample may be carry-over from other donors' samples.

The chain joins TRBV6-1 to TRBJ2-7; 11 nucleotides match TRBD2. Germline V gene lookup returns CDR1 MNHNS and CDR2 SASEGT. Trimming took 4 bases from V and 0 from J; bases not matched to a gene: 8. This CDR3 is 17 amino acids long. The CDR3 DNA follows: TGTGCCAGCAGTGCCGGGACTAGCGGTTGGAGCTCCTACGAGCAGTACTTC. It yields the protein CASSAGTSGWSSYEQYF.

The gene calls are TRBV27 and TRBJ1-5; 8 positions agree with TRBD1. V lost 5 bases to trimming and J lost 4 bases; unmatched junction nucleotides: 7. CDR3 length: 15 amino acids. CDR1 MNHEY and CDR2 SMNVEV come from the germline V gene (reference sequence). CDR3 in amino acids: CASSQEGDRNQPQHF. The CDR3 nucleotides are TGTGCCAGCAGTCAGGAGGGGGACAGGAATCAGCCCCAGCATTTT.

The V call is TRBV4-1, the J call TRBJ2-7, with 14 bases that match TRBD2. CDR3 length: 19 amino acids. Per the germline V gene, CDR1 is MGHRA and CDR2 is YSYEKL. V trimming: 4 bases; J trimming: 2 bases; junction bases outside the gene matches: 13. CDR3 coding DNA: TGCGCCAGCAGCCGAGGTATCGGGACTAGCGGGGGTAGAACCTACGAGCAGTACTTC. This codes for CASSRGIGTSGGRTYEQYF.

The gene calls are TRBV13 and TRBJ2-5, with 11 bases identical to TRBD2. The CDR3 loop spans 15 amino acids. Germline V gene data show CDR1 as PRHDT and CDR2 as FYEKMQ (reference sequence). Germline trimming cut 5 bases from V and 1 base from J; bases unmatched to any gene: 3. The CDR3 DNA is TGTGCCAGCAGCGAGGGACTAGCGGTCCAAGAGACCCAGTACTTC. Protein: CASSEGLAVQETQYF.

The genes are TRBV28 and TRBJ2-5; the D call may be TRBD1 or TRBD2 (6 bases each). Germline V gene sequence: CDR1 MDHEN, CDR2 SYDVKM. There are 17 residues in the CDR3. Trimming pared 2 bases from V and 1 base from J, leaving 17 bases between. The CDR3 region is CASSLSRAGGLQETQYF. CDR3 DNA sequence: TGTGCCAGCAGTTTAAGCCGGGCTGGGGGGCTCCAAGAGACCCAGTACTTC.

This clone appeared once. CDR3 DNA: TGTGCCACCATGCTCCGGGACAGCCAAGAGACCCAGTACTTC. Translating gives CATMLRDSQETQYF. V is TRBV15 and J is TRBJ2-5; 7 bases are shared with TRBD1. This CDR3 is built from 14 residues. In germline, CDR1 is LNHNV, CDR2 YYDKDF (reference sequence). Trimming removed 7 bases from V and 1 base from J; junction bases left unmatched: 6.

As to this clone: Other DNA sequences in this sample translate to the same CDR3. This rearrangement joins TRBV27 to TRBJ2-3, with D perhaps TRBD1 or TRBD2 (5 bases each). The CDR3 extends over 15 amino acids. V lost 0 bases, J lost 0 bases, and 7 bases lay in between. Looked up from germline, CDR1 is MNHEY and CDR2 is SMNVEV (reference sequence). For the CDR3, the DNA is TGTGCCAGCAGTTTATCCTGGGGGAGCACAGATACGCAGTATTTT. It yields the protein CASSLSWGSTDTQYF.

This clone was seen only once. The chain is built from TRBV19 and TRBJ2-7; 7 bases are a match to TRBD2. The CDR3 contains 13 residues. V gave up 3 bases and J gave up 6 bases; unmatched junction bases: 5. Germline V CDR1 and CDR2: LNHDA, SQIVND (reference sequence). DNA of the CDR3: TGTGCCAGTAGTATGGGGGGGGTCGGCGAGCAGTACTTC. It translates to CASSMGGVGEQYF.

The rearrangement uses TRBV19 and TRBJ2-7, with 8 bases aligning to TRBD1. The J segment lost 3 bases and the V segment lost 0 bases, leaving 4 bases of the junction unmatched. The CDR3 length is 15 residues. CDR1 and CDR2 (germline): LNHDA, SQIVND (reference sequence). The CDR3: CASSIDQGAVYEQYF. Written as DNA, the CDR3 is TGTGCCAGTAGTATAGATCAGGGGGCAGTCTACGAGCAGTACTTC. Full variable domain (outside the CDR3, taken from reference TRBV19 and TRBJ2-7): DGGITQSPKYLFRKEGQNVTLSCEQNLNHDAMYWYRQDPGQGLRLIYYSQIVNDFQKGDIAEGYSVSREKKESFPLTVTSAQKNPTAFYLCASSIDQGAVYEQYFGPGTRLTVT.

The chain uses TRBV11-2 and TRBJ1-2; unclear D gene. Germline V gene lookup returns CDR1 SGHAT and CDR2 FQNNGV. The CDR3 runs to 17 residues. Trimming shortened V by 5 bases and J by 4 bases, and 23 bases separated the two germline ends. The CDR3 sequence: CASSHTPGPLPAYGYTF. The CDR3 bases are TGTGCCAGCAGCCATACTCCCGGTCCATTGCCTGCCTATGGCTACACCTTC.

The chain combines TRBV19 with TRBJ2-7, with 9 bases aligning to TRBD2. The CDR3 is 15 amino acids. With V trimmed by 8 bases and J by 3 bases, 11 bases remained unmatched. The germline V gene has CDR1 LNHDA and CDR2 SQIVND (reference sequence). The CDR3 here is CASSWVLAGLYEQYF. The CDR3 DNA sequence: TGTGCCAGTTCCTGGGTTCTAGCGGGGCTCTACGAGCAGTACTTC.

With respect to this clone: Other DNA variants within this sample encode the same CDR3. V is TRBV9 and J is TRBJ2-5; D ambiguous. The germline V and J ends were trimmed by 0 bases and 1 base, with 7 bases remaining between them. CDR3 length: 14 residues. Looked up from germline, CDR1 is SGDLS and CDR2 is YYNGEE. The CDR3 reads CASSVVDSQETQYF. CDR3 in DNA: TGTGCCAGCAGCGTAGTAGACTCCCAAGAGACCCAGTACTTC.

J is TRBJ1-1 and V is TRBV4-3, with D perhaps matching TRBD1 (5 bases). The germline V gene encodes CDR1 LGHNA and CDR2 YSLEER. The V gene lost 0 bases and the J gene lost 4 bases, with 12 bases spanning the gap. CDR3 length: 15 residues. The CDR3 here is CASSQDRAVSTEAFF. CDR3 sequence (DNA): TGCGCCAGCAGCCAAGACAGGGCTGTAAGCACTGAAGCTTTCTTT.